The 15 T cell receptor beta chains given below trace back to one sample, sequenced in a study of blood T cell repertoires in COVID-19. The data were produced by immunoSEQ multiplex PCR, yet TCRdb's version contains in-frame clones alone and is incomplete. The sample has about 200,000 clones, approximately 78% seen once. Specimen: peripheral blood. Source of these receptors: an older woman with COVID-19, enrolled during active disease.

The chain links TRBV5-1 to TRBJ1-1, with unresolved D. Between the trimmed V and J ends, which lost 1 base and 7 bases, there was a span of 17 bases. This CDR3 is 15 amino acids long. Per germline, CDR1 SGHRS and CDR2 YFSETQ. DNA of the CDR3: TGCGCCAGCAGCTTGAGAGGATCCGTATCGGATGAAGCTTTCTTT. The encoded protein is CASSLRGSVSDEAFF.

This clone was picked up one time. The J gene is TRBJ2-5, the V gene TRBV13, with D possibly TRBD1 on 6 matching bases. V lost 6 bases and J lost 2, with 10 bases in between. There are 13 residues in the CDR3. CDR1 and CDR2 from the germline V gene are PRHDT and FYEKMQ (reference sequence). The CDR3 coding sequence is TGTGCCAGCAGTTACGGACAGCAAGAGACCCAGTACTTC. Protein sequence: CASSYGQQETQYF.

Here the CDR3 DNA reads TGTGCCACCAGTGCGGGAGGAAACACTGAAGCTTTCTTT. This translates into CATSAGGNTEAFF. J is TRBJ1-1 and V is TRBV24-1; D is uncertain. Germline loops: CDR1 KGHDR, CDR2 SFDVKD. This CDR3 spans 13 amino acids. The ends were cut back, 5 bases at V and 2 bases at J, with 8 bases in the middle.

The chain employs TRBV5-4 and TRBJ2-1; 9 bases line up with TRBD1. Germline V gives CDR1 SGHNT, CDR2 YYREEE (reference sequence). The J segment lost 8 bases and the V segment lost 3 bases, leaving 9 bases of the junction unmatched. The length of the CDR3 is 15 residues. CDR3 sequence (DNA): TGTGCCAGCAGCTCCGGGACAGGGCAGTGGGATGAGCAGTTCTTC. Protein sequence: CASSSGTGQWDEQFF.

This clone was seen only a few times. The J gene is TRBJ2-5, the V gene TRBV19; 7 nucleotides match TRBD2. CDR3 size: 15 residues. The ends lost 6 bases at V and 5 bases at J; junction bases unmatched: 12. Germline loops: CDR1 LNHDA, CDR2 SQIVND (reference sequence). The CDR3 DNA sequence: TGTGCCAGTAGCTCTGGAGCGGGGTTAGGGGAGACCCAGTACTTC. Translation: CASSSGAGLGETQYF.

CDR3: CASSFRGRGQPQHF. The DNA for the CDR3 is TGTGCCAGCAGTTTCAGGGGGCGAGGGCAGCCCCAGCATTTT. The rearrangement uses TRBV28 and TRBJ1-5; 8 nucleotides line up with TRBD1. This CDR3 has 14 amino acids. In germline, CDR1 is MDHEN, CDR2 SYDVKM. Trimming at V came to 3 bases and at J to 7 bases, leaving 5 bases not matched to a gene. The whole variable domain, filled in from reference TRBV28 and TRBJ1-5, reads DVKVTQSSRYLVKRTGEKVFLECVQDMDHENMFWYRQDPGLGLRLIYFSYDVKMKEKGDIPEGYSVSREKKERFSLILESASTNQTSMYLCASSFRGRGQPQHFGDGTRLSIL.

This clone was observed a handful of times. This chain uses TRBV30 with TRBJ1-2; no reliable D call. The V gene lost 0 bases and the J gene lost 5 bases, with 13 bases spanning the gap. Germline V lookup: CDR1 GTSNPN, CDR2 SVGIG (reference sequence). The CDR3 covers 14 residues. The CDR3 reads CAWSVSQVNYGYTF. CDR3 coding DNA: TGTGCCTGGAGTGTCAGCCAGGTAAATTATGGCTACACCTTC.

The chain is built from TRBV28 and TRBJ2-1; D might be TRBD2 (8 bases). V lost 6 bases and J lost 2, with 14 bases in between. The CDR3 consists of 15 residues. CDR1 is MDHEN, CDR2 SYDVKM, per germline. The CDR3 spells CASSPGRGPYNEQFF. The CDR3, as DNA: TGTGCCAGCAGCCCCGGGAGGGGGCCCTACAATGAGCAGTTCTTC.

The rearrangement uses TRBV30 and TRBJ1-3, with no clear D. This CDR3 contains 14 residues. V gave up 1 base and J gave up 0 bases, with 7 bases separating them. The germline gives CDR1 GTSNPN, CDR2 SVGIG (reference sequence). The DNA for the CDR3 is TGTGCCTGGAGTGCCTTTAACTCTGGAAACACCATATATTTT. Translated, it gives CAWSAFNSGNTIYF.

The V gene is TRBV3-1 (or the pseudogene TRBV3-2), the J gene TRBJ1-2, with D perhaps matching TRBD1 (5 bases). Per the germline V gene, CDR1 is LGHDT and CDR2 is YNNKEL (reference sequence). The V gene lost 4 bases and the J gene lost 7 bases, with 16 bases spanning the gap. This CDR3 has 14 residues. CDR3 DNA sequence: TGTGCCAGCAGCCCAGTCTCGGGGGGAATTGGCTACACCTTC. Its translation is CASSPVSGGIGYTF.

This clone was counted between two and nine times. Other DNA sequences from this sample encode an identical CDR3 as well. V usage is TRBV18 and J usage is TRBJ2-1; 7 bases fit TRBD2. The V gene end was trimmed by 3 bases and the J gene end by 5 bases; junction bases not matched to a gene: 1. Germline V gene lookup returns CDR1 KGHSH and CDR2 LQKENI. CDR3 length: 13 residues. The CDR3 DNA follows: TGTGCCAGCTCACCTGGACTAGACAATGAGCAGTTCTTC. It specifies CASSPGLDNEQFF.

The V call is TRBV6-2 or TRBV6-3, the J call TRBJ1-2, with TRBD1 as a possible D gene (6 bases). V was pared by 2 bases and J by 4 bases, with 17 bases between. The CDR3 is made up of 16 amino acids. CDR1 is MNHEY and CDR2 is SVGEGT in the germline V gene. CDR3 residues: CASSYPRFEDSYGYTF. The CDR3 DNA reads TGTGCCAGCAGTTACCCAAGATTTGAGGACAGCTATGGCTACACCTTC.

The chain links TRBV6-5 to TRBJ2-3, with TRBD1 matching 9 bases. The V and J ends lost 6 bases and 5 bases, in that order; junction bases with no gene match: 9. Germline V gene sequence: CDR1 MNHEY, CDR2 SVGAGI. The CDR3 has 15 residues. CDR3: CASRRTGVTGDTQYF. CDR3 bases: TGTGCCAGCAGGCGGACAGGGGTTACTGGAGATACGCAGTATTTT.

This chain uses TRBV7-9 with TRBJ2-3; 7 bases fit TRBD1. Trimming took 2 bases from V and 5 from J; bases not matched to a gene: 4. Germline CDR1 SEHNR, CDR2 FQNEAQ (reference sequence). The CDR3 covers 14 residues. DNA for the CDR3: TGTGCCAGCAGCTTATCACAGGGGATAGATACGCAGTATTTT. Protein product: CASSLSQGIDTQYF.

A few counts support this clone. The chain has TRBV10-2 and TRBJ1-1; 7 bases line up with TRBD1. J lost 2 bases, V lost 9 bases, and 6 bases had no gene match. Germline V lookup: CDR1 WSHSY, CDR2 SAAADI. The CDR3 spans 13 residues. The CDR3 DNA sequence: TGCGCCAGTTTCCGGGACAGAAACACTGAAGCTTTCTTT. This codes for CASFRDRNTEAFF.